Listed below are T cell receptor beta chains from one sample, sequenced in a study of blood T cell repertoires in COVID-19. Some clones are missing from TCRdb's copy, which holds only in-frame ones; the method was immunoSEQ multiplex PCR. The table shows about 150,000 clones, with 89% occurring only once. What was sequenced was peripheral blood. These receptor sequences come from a man in his fifties or sixties with acute or convalescent COVID-19. CDR3s include the opening cysteine and the closing phenylalanine or tryptophan. Fields, in order: V gene, D gene, clone size, J gene, CDR3 protein, CDR3 DNA. A D gene is named only where the DNA matches it firmly. Clone size is not always given. Where it is, it says once, few, many or a class for expanded clones.

TRBV18,TRBD1,many,TRBJ1-6,CASSPTGERSPLHF,TGTGCCAGCTCACCAACAGGGGAGCGTTCACCCCTCCACTTT
TRBV18,.,many,TRBJ2-2,CASSPNGQGLTGELFF,TGTGCCAGCTCACCTAATGGACAGGGACTAACCGGGGAGCTGTTTTTT
TRBV5-6,TRBD1,.,TRBJ2-5,CASSLAWDSWETQYF,TGTGCCAGCAGCTTGGCCTGGGACAGCTGGGAGACCCAGTACTTC
TRBV5-8,.,.,TRBJ2-1,CASSLEAGWNEQFF,TGTGCCAGCAGCTTGGAGGCAGGGTGGAATGAGCAGTTCTTC
TRBV7-9,.,.,TRBJ1-2,CASSLTGPSYYGYTF,TGTGCCAGCAGTCTTACAGGGCCCAGCTACTATGGCTACACCTTC
TRBV6-6,TRBD1,few,TRBJ1-2,CASSYSAQGQGNGYTF,TGTGCCAGCAGTTACTCGGCCCAGGGACAGGGGAATGGCTACACCTTC
TRBV6-5,.,.,TRBJ2-1,CASSYGANEQFF,TGTGCCAGCAGTTACGGGGCTAATGAGCAGTTCTTC
TRBV2,.,.,TRBJ2-3,CASSDLGLYTQYF,TGTGCCAGCAGTGATCTGGGACTGTATACGCAGTATTTT
TRBV6-4,.,few,TRBJ1-1,CASRLSGQGATEAFF,.
TRBV2,TRBD1,.,TRBJ2-7,CASRPGQVGYEQYF,TGTGCCAGCAGACCGGGACAGGTTGGTTACGAGCAGTACTTC
TRBV2,.,.,TRBJ2-7,CASSENQGSLWEQYF,TGTGCCAGCAGTGAAAACCAGGGGTCTCTGTGGGAGCAGTACTTC
TRBV11-2,TRBD2,.,TRBJ2-3,CASSLVGLAGLGTDTQYF,TGTGCCAGCAGCTTAGTGGGGTTAGCGGGGTTGGGGACAGATACGCAGTATTTT
TRBV30,TRBD1,once,TRBJ1-5,CAWRSRGLGNQPQHF,TGTGCCTGGAGGAGCAGGGGGTTAGGCAATCAGCCCCAGCATTTT
TRBV5-1,.,.,TRBJ1-3,CASRSMGGSGNTIYF,TGCGCCAGCAGAAGCATGGGGGGCTCTGGAAACACCATATATTTT
TRBV2,.,once,TRBJ2-7,CASTGLYYEQYF,TGTGCCAGCACGGGACTGTACTACGAGCAGTACTTC
TRBV19,.,.,TRBJ1-1,CASSTQARHTNTEAFF,TGTGCCAGTAGTACGCAGGCCCGACACACGAACACTGAAGCTTTCTTT
TRBV28,.,.,TRBJ1-2,CASSLGVGGYTF,TGTGCCAGCAGCCTAGGGGTTGGCGGCTACACCTTC